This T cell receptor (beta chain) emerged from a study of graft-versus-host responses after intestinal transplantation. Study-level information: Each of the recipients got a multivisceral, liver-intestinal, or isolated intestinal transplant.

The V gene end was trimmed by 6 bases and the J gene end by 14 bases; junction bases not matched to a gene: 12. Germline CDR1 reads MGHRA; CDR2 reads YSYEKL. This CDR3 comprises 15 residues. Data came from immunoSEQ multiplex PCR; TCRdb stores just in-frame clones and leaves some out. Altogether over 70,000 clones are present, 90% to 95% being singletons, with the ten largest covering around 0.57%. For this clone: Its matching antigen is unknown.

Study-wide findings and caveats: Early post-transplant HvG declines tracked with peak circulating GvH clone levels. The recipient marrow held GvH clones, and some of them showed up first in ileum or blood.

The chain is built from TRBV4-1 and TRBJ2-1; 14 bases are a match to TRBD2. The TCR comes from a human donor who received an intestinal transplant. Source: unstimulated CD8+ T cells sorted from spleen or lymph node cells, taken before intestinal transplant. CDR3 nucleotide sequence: TGCGCCAGCAGTACTTGGACTAGCGGGAGGTCTGAAGAGTTCTTC. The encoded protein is CASSTWTSGRSEEFF.